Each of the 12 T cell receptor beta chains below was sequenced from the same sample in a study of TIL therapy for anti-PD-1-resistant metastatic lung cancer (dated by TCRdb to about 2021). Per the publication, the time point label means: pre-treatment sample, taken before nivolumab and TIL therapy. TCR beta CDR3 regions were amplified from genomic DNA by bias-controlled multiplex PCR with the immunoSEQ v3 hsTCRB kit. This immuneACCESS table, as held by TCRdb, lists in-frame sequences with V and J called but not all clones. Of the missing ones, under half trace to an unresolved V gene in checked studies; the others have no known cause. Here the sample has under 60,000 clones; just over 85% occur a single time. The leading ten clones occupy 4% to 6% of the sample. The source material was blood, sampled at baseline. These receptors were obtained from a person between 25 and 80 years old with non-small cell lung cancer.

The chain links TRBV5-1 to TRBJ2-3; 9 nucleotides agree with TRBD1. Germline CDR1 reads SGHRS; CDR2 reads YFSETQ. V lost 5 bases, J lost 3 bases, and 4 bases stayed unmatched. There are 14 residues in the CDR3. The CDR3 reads CASSPGQGTDTQYF. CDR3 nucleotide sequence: TGCGCCAGCAGTCCAGGACAGGGGACAGATACGCAGTATTTT.

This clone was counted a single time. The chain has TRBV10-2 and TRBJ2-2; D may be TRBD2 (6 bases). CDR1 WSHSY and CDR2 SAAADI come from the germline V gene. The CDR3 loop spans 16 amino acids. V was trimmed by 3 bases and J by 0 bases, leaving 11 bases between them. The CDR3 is CASSEGGLANTGELFF. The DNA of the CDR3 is TGCGCCAGCAGTGAAGGAGGGCTCGCGAACACCGGGGAGCTGTTTTTT.

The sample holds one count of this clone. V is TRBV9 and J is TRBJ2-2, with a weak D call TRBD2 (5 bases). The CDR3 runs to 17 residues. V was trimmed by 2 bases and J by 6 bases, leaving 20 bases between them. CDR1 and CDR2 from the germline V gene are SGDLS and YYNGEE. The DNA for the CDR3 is TGTGCCAGCAGCGTTAGCCCGGCCCGATCGGGATCCGGGGAGCTGTTTTTT. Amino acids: CASSVSPARSGSGELFF.

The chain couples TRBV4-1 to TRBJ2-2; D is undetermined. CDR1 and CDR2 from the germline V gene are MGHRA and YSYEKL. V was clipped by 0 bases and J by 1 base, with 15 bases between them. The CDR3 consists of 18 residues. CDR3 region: CASSQDRWALLNTGELFF. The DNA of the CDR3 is TGCGCCAGCAGCCAAGATCGGTGGGCTCTATTGAACACCGGGGAGCTGTTTTTT.

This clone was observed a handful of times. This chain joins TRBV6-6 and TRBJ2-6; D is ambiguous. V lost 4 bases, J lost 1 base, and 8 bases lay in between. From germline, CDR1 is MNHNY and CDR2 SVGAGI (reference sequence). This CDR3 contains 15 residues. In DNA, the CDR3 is TGTGCCAGCAGTTCGGCTTTTTCTGGGGCCAACGTCCTGACTTTC. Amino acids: CASSSAFSGANVLTF.

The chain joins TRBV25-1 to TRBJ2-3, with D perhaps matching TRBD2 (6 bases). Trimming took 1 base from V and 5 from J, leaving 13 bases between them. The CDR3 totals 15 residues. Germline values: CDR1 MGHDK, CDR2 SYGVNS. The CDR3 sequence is CASSESGRSGDTQYF. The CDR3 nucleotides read TGTGCCAGCAGTGAATCGGGGAGGTCGGGAGATACGCAGTATTTT.

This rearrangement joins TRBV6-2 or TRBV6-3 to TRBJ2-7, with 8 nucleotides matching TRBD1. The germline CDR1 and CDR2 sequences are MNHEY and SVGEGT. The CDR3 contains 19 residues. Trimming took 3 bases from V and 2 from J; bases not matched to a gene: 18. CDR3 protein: CASSYYLERTGSLPYEQYF. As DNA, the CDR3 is TGTGCCAGCAGTTATTATCTAGAGCGGACAGGGAGCCTACCCTACGAGCAGTACTTC.

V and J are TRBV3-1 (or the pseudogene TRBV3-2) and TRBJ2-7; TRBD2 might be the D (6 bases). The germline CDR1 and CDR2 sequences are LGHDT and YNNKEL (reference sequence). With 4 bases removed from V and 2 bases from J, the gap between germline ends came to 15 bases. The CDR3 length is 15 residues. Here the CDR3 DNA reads TGTGCCAGCAGCCCCCCTAATCCGGGGGCCTACGAGCAGTACTTC. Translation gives CASSPPNPGAYEQYF.

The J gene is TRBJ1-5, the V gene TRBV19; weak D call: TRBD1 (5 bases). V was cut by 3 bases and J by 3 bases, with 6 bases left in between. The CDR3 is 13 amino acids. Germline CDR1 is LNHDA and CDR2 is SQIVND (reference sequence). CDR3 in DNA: TGTGCCAGTAGTATCAGGGACAATCAGCCCCAGCATTTT. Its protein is CASSIRDNQPQHF.

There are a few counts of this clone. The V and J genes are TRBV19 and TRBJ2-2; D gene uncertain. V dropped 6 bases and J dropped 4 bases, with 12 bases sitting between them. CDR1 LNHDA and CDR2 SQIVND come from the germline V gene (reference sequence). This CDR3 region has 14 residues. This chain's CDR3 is CASSATPGTGELFF. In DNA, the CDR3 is TGTGCCAGTAGCGCCACCCCCGGCACCGGGGAGCTGTTTTTT. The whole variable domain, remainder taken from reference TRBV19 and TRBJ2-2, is DGGITQSPKYLFRKEGQNVTLSCEQNLNHDAMYWYRQDPGQGLRLIYYSQIVNDFQKGDIAEGYSVSREKKESFPLTVTSAQKNPTAFYLCASSATPGTGELFFGEGSRLTVL.

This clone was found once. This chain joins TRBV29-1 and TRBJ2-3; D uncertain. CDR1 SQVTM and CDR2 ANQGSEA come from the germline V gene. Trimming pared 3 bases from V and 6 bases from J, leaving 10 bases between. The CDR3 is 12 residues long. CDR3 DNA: TGCAGCGTTGAGTACGGAACCGATACGCAGTATTTT. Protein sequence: CSVEYGTDTQYF.

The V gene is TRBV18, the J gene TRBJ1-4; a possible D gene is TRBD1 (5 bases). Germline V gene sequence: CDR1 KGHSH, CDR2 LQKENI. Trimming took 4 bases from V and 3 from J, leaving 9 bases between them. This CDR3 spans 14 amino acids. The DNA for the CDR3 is TGTGCCAGCTCACGCCGGGGCCCTAATGAAAAACTGTTTTTT. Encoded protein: CASSRRGPNEKLFF.